The rows below give T cell receptor beta chains drawn from one sample of a study of PD-1 blockade in classical Hodgkin lymphoma. Profiling relied on immunoSEQ multiplex PCR, and the TCRdb table lists in-frame clones only, not all of them. The table lists approximately 25,000 clones, approximately 72% of them singletons. Source: peripheral blood mononuclear cells (PBMCs), taken before the fourth cycle of nivolumab. Every receptor here comes from a human donor with classical Hodgkin lymphoma. Each CDR3 is given with its conserved first and last residue. A D gene is named only where the DNA matches it firmly. Some rows have no size entry. The others give once, few or many, or a class for an expanded clone.

cdr3_nt: TGTGCCAGCAGCCTTCGGGCACAGGGGACAGATACGCAGTATTTT
cdr3_aa: CASSLRAQGTDTQYF
clone_size: .
d_call: TRBD1
j_call: TRBJ2-3
v_call: TRBV7-2

cdr3_nt: TGTGCCATCAGTGAGAAAGGACAGGGTGGGACAGATACGCAGTATTTT
cdr3_aa: CAISEKGQGGTDTQYF
clone_size: .
d_call: TRBD1
j_call: TRBJ2-3
v_call: TRBV10-3

cdr3_nt: TGTGCCAGCAGCTTGACAGGCCGGCAGCAGTACTTC
cdr3_aa: CASSLTGRQQYF
clone_size: .
d_call: .
j_call: TRBJ2-7
v_call: TRBV11-2

cdr3_nt: TGTGCCAGTTTCGGGACACGCAATCAGCCCCAGCATTTT
cdr3_aa: CASFGTRNQPQHF
clone_size: .
d_call: .
j_call: TRBJ1-5
v_call: TRBV28

cdr3_nt: TGCGCCAGCAGCCAAGGGGACAGGGGCACAGATACGCAGTATTTT
cdr3_aa: CASSQGDRGTDTQYF
clone_size: few
d_call: TRBD1
j_call: TRBJ2-3
v_call: TRBV4-3

cdr3_nt: TGTGCCTGGAGTGCACTGAACACTGAAGCTTTCTTT
cdr3_aa: CAWSALNTEAFF
clone_size: .
d_call: .
j_call: TRBJ1-1
v_call: TRBV30

cdr3_nt: TGCAGTGCTAGATGGCAGATGAAAGCTTTCTTT
cdr3_aa: CSARWQMKAFF
clone_size: .
d_call: .
j_call: TRBJ1-1
v_call: TRBV20-1

cdr3_nt: TGTGCCAGAAGCTTTTTTAGGAATCCCGGGGAGCTGTTTTTT
cdr3_aa: CARSFFRNPGELFF
clone_size: .
d_call: .
j_call: TRBJ2-2
v_call: TRBV5-3

cdr3_nt: TGTGCCAGCAGCCTTAGATCTGGGGGCGCAGATACGCAGTATTTT
cdr3_aa: CASSLRSGGADTQYF
clone_size: .
d_call: .
j_call: TRBJ2-3
v_call: TRBV11-2

cdr3_nt: TGTGCCAGCAGCTCTCGGACTATCACCGGGGAGCTGTTTTTT
cdr3_aa: CASSSRTITGELFF
clone_size: few
d_call: .
j_call: TRBJ2-2
v_call: TRBV7-8

cdr3_nt: TGTGCCAGCAGCCCAGGACAGAGCTCTGGGGCCAACGTCCTGACTTTC
cdr3_aa: CASSPGQSSGANVLTF
clone_size: .
d_call: .
j_call: TRBJ2-6
v_call: TRBV7-6

cdr3_nt: TGTGCCAGCAGTGGACCCCAATCTGAAGCTTTCTTT
cdr3_aa: CASSGPQSEAFF
clone_size: .
d_call: .
j_call: TRBJ1-1
v_call: TRBV2

cdr3_nt: TGTGCCTGGAGTGGACAGCACGTGGGGCAGTACTTC
cdr3_aa: CAWSGQHVGQYF
clone_size: .
d_call: .
j_call: TRBJ2-7
v_call: TRBV30

cdr3_nt: TGTGCCAGCAGCTTAAGAGCTTTCGAGCAGTACTTC
cdr3_aa: CASSLRAFEQYF
clone_size: .
d_call: .
j_call: TRBJ2-7
v_call: TRBV13

cdr3_nt: TGCGCCAGCAGCCAAGAAGGGCTAGCGGGAATCAATGAGCAGTTCTTC
cdr3_aa: CASSQEGLAGINEQFF
clone_size: .
d_call: TRBD2
j_call: TRBJ2-1
v_call: TRBV4-3

cdr3_nt: TGTGCCAGCAGTTACTCGACAGATATAGAGCAGTTCTTC
cdr3_aa: CASSYSTDIEQFF
clone_size: .
d_call: .
j_call: TRBJ2-1
v_call: TRBV6-5

cdr3_nt: TGTGCCAGCAGCCATCTCTGGGGAGACAGGGGGCCCGAGCAGTACTTC
cdr3_aa: CASSHLWGDRGPEQYF
clone_size: .
d_call: TRBD1
j_call: TRBJ2-7
v_call: TRBV4-2

cdr3_nt: TGTGCCAGCAGCTCGGGACAGAAAGACTACGAGCAGTACTTC
cdr3_aa: CASSSGQKDYEQYF
clone_size: .
d_call: TRBD1
j_call: TRBJ2-7
v_call: TRBV5-5